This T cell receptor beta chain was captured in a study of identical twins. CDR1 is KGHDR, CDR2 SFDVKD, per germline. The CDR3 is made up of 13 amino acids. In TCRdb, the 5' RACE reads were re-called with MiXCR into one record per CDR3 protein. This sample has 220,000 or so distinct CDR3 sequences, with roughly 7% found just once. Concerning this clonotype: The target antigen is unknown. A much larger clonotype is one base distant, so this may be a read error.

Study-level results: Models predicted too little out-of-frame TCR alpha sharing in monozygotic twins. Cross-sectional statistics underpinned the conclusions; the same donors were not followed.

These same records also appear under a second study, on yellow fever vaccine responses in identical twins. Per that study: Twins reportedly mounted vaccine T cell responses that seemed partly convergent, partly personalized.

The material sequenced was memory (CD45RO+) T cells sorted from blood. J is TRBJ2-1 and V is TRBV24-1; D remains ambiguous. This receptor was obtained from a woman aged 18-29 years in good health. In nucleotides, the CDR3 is TGTGCCACCAGTGGTTCACCCTACAGTGAGCAGTTCTTC. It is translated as CATSGSPYSEQFF.